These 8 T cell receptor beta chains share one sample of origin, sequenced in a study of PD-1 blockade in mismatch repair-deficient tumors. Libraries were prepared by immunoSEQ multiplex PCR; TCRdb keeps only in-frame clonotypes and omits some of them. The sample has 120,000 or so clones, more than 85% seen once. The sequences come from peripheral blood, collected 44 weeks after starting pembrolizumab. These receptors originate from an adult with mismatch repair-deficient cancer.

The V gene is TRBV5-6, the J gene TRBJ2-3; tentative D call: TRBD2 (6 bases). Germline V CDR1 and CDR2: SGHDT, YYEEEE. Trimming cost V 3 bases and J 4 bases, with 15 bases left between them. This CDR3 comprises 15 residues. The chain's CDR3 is CASSYRLGSSDTQYF. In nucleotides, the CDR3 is TGTGCCAGCAGCTACAGACTAGGCTCCTCAGATACGCAGTATTTT.

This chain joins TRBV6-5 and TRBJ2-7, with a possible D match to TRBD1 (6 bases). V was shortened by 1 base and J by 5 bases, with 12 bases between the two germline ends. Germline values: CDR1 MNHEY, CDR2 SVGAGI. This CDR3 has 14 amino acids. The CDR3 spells CASSYFTGMHEQYF. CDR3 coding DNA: TGTGCCAGCAGTTACTTTACAGGGATGCACGAGCAGTACTTC.

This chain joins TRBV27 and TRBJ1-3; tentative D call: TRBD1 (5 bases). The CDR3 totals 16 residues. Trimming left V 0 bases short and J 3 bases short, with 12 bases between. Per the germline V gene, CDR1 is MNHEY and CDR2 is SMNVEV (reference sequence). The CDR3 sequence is CASSLSSGLGGNTIYF. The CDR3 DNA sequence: TGTGCCAGCAGTTTATCGTCAGGGTTAGGTGGAAACACCATATATTTT.

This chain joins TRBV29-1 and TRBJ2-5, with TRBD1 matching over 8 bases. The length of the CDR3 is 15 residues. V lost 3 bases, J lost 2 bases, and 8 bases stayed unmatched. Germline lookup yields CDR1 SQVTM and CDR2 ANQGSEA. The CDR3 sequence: CSVEGQARGQETQYF. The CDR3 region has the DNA TGCAGCGTTGAGGGACAGGCCCGGGGGCAAGAGACCCAGTACTTC.

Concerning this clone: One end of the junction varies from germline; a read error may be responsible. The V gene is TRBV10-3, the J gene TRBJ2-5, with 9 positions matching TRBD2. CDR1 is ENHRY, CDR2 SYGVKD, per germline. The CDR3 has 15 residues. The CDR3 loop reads CAIREGAGGLETQYF. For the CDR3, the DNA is TGTGCCATCCGTGAGGGAGCGGGGGGCTTAGAGACCCAGTACTTC.

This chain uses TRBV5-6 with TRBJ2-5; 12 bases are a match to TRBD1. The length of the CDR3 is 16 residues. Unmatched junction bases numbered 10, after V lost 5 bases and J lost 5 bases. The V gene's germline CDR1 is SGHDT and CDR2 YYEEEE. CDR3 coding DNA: TGTGCCAGCAGTTACGTGGGACAGGGGGCGGGGGAGACCCAGTACTTC. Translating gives CASSYVGQGAGETQYF.

In DNA form, the CDR3 reads TGTGCCAGCTCACGTCCGGGACGTTTTGGCTCCTACGAGCAGTACTTC. Its translation: CASSRPGRFGSYEQYF. The V call is TRBV18, the J call TRBJ2-7; either TRBD1 or TRBD2 may supply D (5 bases each). Germline lookup yields CDR1 KGHSH and CDR2 LQKENI. Trimming removed 4 bases from V and 0 bases from J, with 16 bases in between. The CDR3 extends over 16 amino acids. The variable domain in full, with the rest retrieved from reference TRBV18 and TRBJ2-7, is NAGVMQNPRHLVRRRGQEARLRCSPMKGHSHVYWYRQLPEEGLKFMVYLQKENIIDESGMPKERFSAEFPKEGPSILRIQQVVRGDSAAYFCASSRPGRFGSYEQYFGPGTRLTVT.

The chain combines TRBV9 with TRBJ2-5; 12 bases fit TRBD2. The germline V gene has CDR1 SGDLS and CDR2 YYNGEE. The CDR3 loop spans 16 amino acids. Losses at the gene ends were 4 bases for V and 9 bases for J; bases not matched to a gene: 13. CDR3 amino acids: CASSPRTSGVLGAQYF. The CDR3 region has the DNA TGTGCCAGCAGCCCAAGGACTAGCGGGGTCCTAGGCGCCCAGTACTTC.